These 29 T cell receptor beta chains share one sample of origin, sequenced in a study of blood T cell repertoires in COVID-19. TCRdb keeps only in-frame clones here, not all; method: immunoSEQ multiplex PCR. The table lists 70,000 or so clones, more than 80% of them singletons. Sequenced input: peripheral blood. The source of these receptors is an elderly woman with active COVID-19.

Only one count was recorded for this clone. This chain connects TRBV6-2 or TRBV6-3 to TRBJ1-1; 7 bases match TRBD1. With V trimmed by 3 bases and J by 0 bases, 7 bases remained unmatched. CDR3 length equals 16 residues. Germline CDR1 MNHEY, CDR2 SVGEGT. The CDR3 DNA reads TGTGCCAGCAGTTATTCGGCCAGGGGGGTGAACACTGAAGCTTTCTTT. Its translation is CASSYSARGVNTEAFF.

The chain recombines TRBV2 with TRBJ2-1; 7 nucleotides agree with TRBD2. Trimming removed 6 bases from V and 7 bases from J; junction bases left unmatched: 3. This CDR3 is built from 12 residues. Germline V gene data show CDR1 as SNHLY and CDR2 as FYNNEI. The CDR3 region has the DNA TGTGCCAGCAGGGCGGGAGCGAATGAGCAGTTCTTC. Its protein product is CASRAGANEQFF.

The chain couples TRBV13 to TRBJ2-5; D perhaps matches TRBD1 (6 bases). Germline-derived CDR1 and CDR2 are PRHDT and FYEKMQ (reference sequence). The CDR3 spans 11 residues. V was shortened by 1 base and J by 10 bases, with 7 bases between the two germline ends. The CDR3 DNA reads as TGTGCCAGCAGCTTAGAGGGGGTCCAGTACTTC. As protein: CASSLEGVQYF.

This chain links TRBV3-1 (or the pseudogene TRBV3-2) with TRBJ2-2, with TRBD2 matching 8 bases. V shed 2 bases, J shed 5 bases, and the junction held 10 bases outside the gene matches. Germline CDR1 reads LGHDT; CDR2 reads YNNKEL (reference sequence). CDR3 length: 17 amino acids. The CDR3 reads CASSQTRASGSTGELFF. In nucleotides, the CDR3 is TGTGCCAGCAGCCAAACTAGGGCCAGCGGGAGTACCGGGGAGCTGTTTTTT.

The gene calls are TRBV4-1 and TRBJ2-2; 9 positions agree with TRBD2. Trimming took 4 bases from V and 6 from J; bases not matched to a gene: 15. CDR1 and CDR2 from the germline V gene are MGHRA and YSYEKL. This CDR3 spans 18 amino acids. The DNA for the CDR3 is TGCGCCAGCAGCCTACGGTGGGTAGCGGGAGTAAGGGCCGGGGAGCTGTTTTTT. Amino acids: CASSLRWVAGVRAGELFF.

Only a few counts were recorded for this clone. The genes are TRBV28 and TRBJ2-7; 15 nucleotides line up with TRBD2. The CDR3 covers 17 residues. Germline loops: CDR1 MDHEN, CDR2 SYDVKM. The V and J ends lost 3 bases and 5 bases, in that order; junction bases with no gene match: 8. The CDR3 here is CASSLGLAGGIHHEQYF. CDR3 DNA: TGTGCCAGCAGTTTGGGACTAGCGGGAGGTATACACCACGAGCAGTACTTC.

The chain uses TRBV28 and TRBJ1-1; 9 positions agree with TRBD1. With V trimmed by 5 bases and J by 1 base, 5 bases remained unmatched. CDR3 length equals 15 residues. CDR1 is MDHEN and CDR2 is SYDVKM in the germline V gene. In DNA form, the CDR3 reads TGTGCCAGCAGTCGACCGGGACAGGGGAACACTGAAGCTTTCTTT. Translation gives CASSRPGQGNTEAFF.

The chain employs TRBV4-3 and TRBJ2-1; a weak D match, TRBD2 (6 bases). This CDR3 has 16 residues. The germline V gene has CDR1 LGHNA and CDR2 YSLEER. Trimming took 0 bases from V and 2 from J, leaving 11 bases between them. CDR3 nucleotide sequence: TGCGCCAGCAGCCAAGAGCCGGACTACCCCTACAATGAGCAGTTCTTC. Encoded protein: CASSQEPDYPYNEQFF.

This sequence joins TRBV25-1 and TRBJ2-3, with D possibly TRBD2 on 7 matching bases. The CDR3 covers 17 residues. Trimming removed 4 bases from V and 3 bases from J, with 20 bases in between. The germline gives CDR1 MGHDK, CDR2 SYGVNS. The CDR3 here is CASSGAGAGSITDTQYF. The CDR3 nucleotides are TGTGCCAGCAGTGGCGCGGGGGCGGGAAGTATTACAGATACGCAGTATTTT. The variable domain in full, completed from reference TRBV25-1 and TRBJ2-3, reads EADIYQTPRYLVIGTGKKITLECSQTMGHDKMYWYQQDPGMELHLIHYSYGVNSTEKGDLSSESTVSRIRTEHFPLTLESARPSHTSQYLCASSGAGAGSITDTQYFGPGTRLTVL.

This clone was detected only once. The rearrangement uses TRBV5-1 and TRBJ1-1; D perhaps matches TRBD1 (5 bases). Germline assignment: CDR1 SGHRS and CDR2 YFSETQ. This CDR3 spans 13 amino acids. Between the trimmed V and J ends, which lost 3 bases and 5 bases, there was a span of 11 bases. CDR3 amino acids: CASSSMGGTEAFF. The CDR3 nucleotides are TGCGCCAGCAGCTCAATGGGGGGGACTGAAGCTTTCTTT.

The chain links TRBV27 to TRBJ2-5; TRBD2 matches at 9 bases. Germline values: CDR1 MNHEY, CDR2 SMNVEV (reference sequence). V was pared by 0 bases and J by 5 bases, with 4 bases of the junction left unmatched. This CDR3 comprises 15 residues. The CDR3 loop is CASSLSIAGVETQYF. The DNA of the CDR3 is TGTGCCAGCAGTTTATCGATAGCGGGAGTGGAGACCCAGTACTTC.

The V gene is TRBV28, the J gene TRBJ1-1, with D possibly TRBD1 on 5 matching bases. Germline V gives CDR1 MDHEN, CDR2 SYDVKM. The CDR3 consists of 16 residues. Trimming took 3 bases from V and 3 from J, leaving 17 bases between them. The CDR3 loop reads CASSLFWQGGDTEAFF. As DNA, the CDR3 is TGTGCCAGCAGTTTGTTTTGGCAGGGAGGGGACACTGAAGCTTTCTTT.

This CDR3 is CASSLATSGTGTGELFF. The CDR3, as DNA: TGTGCCAGCAGCTTGGCGACTAGCGGGACCGGAACCGGGGAGCTGTTTTTT. The V call is TRBV5-4, the J call TRBJ2-2, with 11 nucleotides matching TRBD2. V shed 0 bases and J 5 bases; nucleotides not matched to a gene: 6. Germline V gene lookup returns CDR1 SGHNT and CDR2 YYREEE (reference sequence). This CDR3 region has 17 residues. The complete variable domain, with remaining parts taken from reference TRBV5-4 and TRBJ2-2, reads ETGVTQSPTHLIKTRGQQVTLRCSSQSGHNTVSWYQQALGQGPQFIFQYYREEENGRGNFPPRFSGLQFPNYSSELNVNALELDDSALYLCASSLATSGTGTGELFFGEGSRLTVL.

This clone was observed once. V usage is TRBV27 and J usage is TRBJ1-1, with D possibly being TRBD1 (5 bases). Per germline, CDR1 MNHEY and CDR2 SMNVEV (reference sequence). Trimming removed 6 bases from V and 5 bases from J, with 19 bases in between. The CDR3 consists of 15 residues. CDR3: CASRPVVTRATEAFF. The CDR3 DNA reads as TGTGCCAGCAGGCCTGTTGTGACCAGGGCTACTGAAGCTTTCTTT.

This sequence joins TRBV18 and TRBJ2-3, with 8 bases identical to TRBD2. V trimming: 4 bases; J trimming: 3 bases; junction bases outside the gene matches: 6. This CDR3 spans 15 amino acids. Germline V gene sequence: CDR1 KGHSH, CDR2 LQKENI. The CDR3 protein is CASSLGLARTDTQYF. DNA of the CDR3: TGTGCCAGCTCACTTGGACTAGCAAGGACAGATACGCAGTATTTT.

Written as DNA, the CDR3 is TGTGCCAGCTCACAACAGGGCTCGAACACCGGGGAGCTGTTTTTT. It is translated as CASSQQGSNTGELFF. The chain recombines TRBV18 with TRBJ2-2; D is perhaps TRBD1 (6 bases). The V end lost 4 bases, the J end lost 0 bases, and 9 bases lay between the germline ends. Per the germline V gene, CDR1 is KGHSH and CDR2 is LQKENI. The CDR3 is made up of 15 amino acids. The complete variable domain, with remaining parts taken from reference TRBV18 and TRBJ2-2, reads NAGVMQNPRHLVRRRGQEARLRCSPMKGHSHVYWYRQLPEEGLKFMVYLQKENIIDESGMPKERFSAEFPKEGPSILRIQQVVRGDSAAYFCASSQQGSNTGELFFGEGSRLTVL.

The chain is built from TRBV5-4 and TRBJ2-5; a weak D match, TRBD2 (5 bases). Germline values: CDR1 SGHNT, CDR2 YYREEE (reference sequence). Trimming shortened V by 4 bases and J by 4 bases, and 11 bases separated the two germline ends. The CDR3 contains 13 residues. CDR3 bases: TGTGCCAGCAGCAAACTAGTTAGAGAGACCCAGTACTTC. Its protein product is CASSKLVRETQYF.

The chain employs TRBV20-1 and TRBJ2-3; the match to TRBD2 covers 10 bases. Germline V CDR1 and CDR2: DFQATT, SNEGSKA (reference sequence). J gave up 4 bases and V 3 bases, and 7 bases lay outside the gene matches. The CDR3 length is 15 residues. The CDR3 reads CSASLASGSSDTQYF. CDR3 coding DNA: TGCAGTGCTAGTCTGGCTAGCGGGAGTTCAGATACGCAGTATTTT.

The V and J genes are TRBV5-4 and TRBJ2-1; D possibly corresponds to TRBD1 (6 bases). V lost 0 bases and J 0 bases, leaving 7 bases between the germline ends. The germline CDR1 and CDR2 sequences are SGHNT and YYREEE (reference sequence). This CDR3 spans 15 amino acids. CDR3 residues: CASSLGGPSYNEQFF. The DNA for the CDR3 is TGTGCCAGCAGCTTGGGGGGGCCCTCCTACAATGAGCAGTTCTTC.

As regards this clone: Other DNA sequences from this sample encode an identical CDR3 as well. The chain couples TRBV20-1 to TRBJ2-7; TRBD2 might be the D (6 bases). V gave up 3 bases and J gave up 4 bases, with 13 bases separating them. There are 13 residues in the CDR3. CDR1 is DFQATT and CDR2 is SNEGSKA in the germline V gene (reference sequence). CDR3 bases: TGCAGTGCTAGTGGGCGGGGCCGTTACGAGCAGTACTTC. This translates into CSASGRGRYEQYF.

The chain is built from TRBV11-3 and TRBJ2-7; TRBD2 matches 11 bases. The V gene end was trimmed by 5 bases and the J gene end by 3 bases; junction bases not matched to a gene: 9. CDR3 size: 16 residues. CDR1 and CDR2 from the germline V gene are SGHNT and YENEEA. The CDR3 DNA is TGTGCCAGCAGCCCATCCGGGACTAGCGGAATCTACGAGCAGTACTTC. Amino acid sequence: CASSPSGTSGIYEQYF.

The chain employs TRBV29-1 and TRBJ1-2; the D gene is possibly TRBD1 (5 bases). CDR3 length: 12 residues. Germline V gene data show CDR1 as SQVTM and CDR2 as ANQGSEA. The V end lost 6 bases, the J end lost 5 bases, and 13 bases lay between the germline ends. The CDR3: CSVQGLRYGYTF. DNA of the CDR3: TGCAGCGTCCAGGGCCTGAGATATGGCTACACCTTC.

The chain couples TRBV25-1 to TRBJ2-3; tentative D call: TRBD2 (6 bases). V shed 4 bases and J shed 1 base, with 9 bases lying between them. The CDR3 loop spans 14 amino acids. The germline V gene has CDR1 MGHDK and CDR2 SYGVNS. The CDR3 sequence is CASSGDFGTDTQYF. CDR3 bases: TGTGCCAGCAGTGGGGACTTCGGCACAGATACGCAGTATTTT.

Only one count was recorded for this clone. The chain links TRBV5-8 to TRBJ2-7; tentatively, D is TRBD1 (5 bases). V was clipped by 5 bases and J by 3 bases, with 9 bases between them. There are 12 residues in the CDR3. The germline gives CDR1 SGHTS, CDR2 YDEGEE. CDR3 in amino acids: CASRPDSYEQYF. CDR3 DNA sequence: TGTGCCAGCAGACCTGACAGCTACGAGCAGTACTTC.

This clone was counted a single time. The chain is built from TRBV14 and TRBJ1-2; D gene ambiguous. The CDR3 contains 13 residues. V lost 2 bases to trimming and J lost 5 bases, with 9 bases between them. From germline, CDR1 is SGHDN and CDR2 FVKESK. Here the CDR3 DNA reads TGTGCCAGCAGCCAATTCGGTGAATATGGCTACACCTTC. It yields the protein CASSQFGEYGYTF.

This clone is deemed medium-sized. This rearrangement joins TRBV27 to TRBJ1-2; unclear D gene. V lost 2 bases to trimming and J lost 3 bases, with 16 bases between them. CDR3 length equals 16 residues. CDR1 and CDR2 from the germline V gene are MNHEY and SMNVEV (reference sequence). This CDR3 is CASSLIDPGGHYGYTF. The CDR3 DNA sequence: TGTGCCAGCAGTTTAATTGATCCGGGAGGTCACTATGGCTACACCTTC.

The rearrangement uses TRBV6-5 and TRBJ2-5; D remains ambiguous. The CDR3 runs 16 residues. V gave up 4 bases and J gave up 5 bases, with 20 bases separating them. The V gene's germline CDR1 is MNHEY and CDR2 SVGAGI. The CDR3 sequence: CASSSAPRSIRETQYF. DNA for the CDR3: TGTGCCAGCAGTTCCGCCCCGAGATCAATTCGGGAGACCCAGTACTTC.

The V call is TRBV2, the J call TRBJ2-5, with a weak D call TRBD2 (6 bases). Trimming stripped 6 bases from V and 5 bases from J, with 19 bases between. Germline CDR1 is SNHLY and CDR2 is FYNNEI. CDR3 size: 15 residues. CDR3 nucleotides: TGTGCCAGCAGCGCGGAGGGGTGGAGTCGGGAGACCCAGTACTTC. Translated: CASSAEGWSRETQYF.

The sample holds a few counts of this clone. V and J are TRBV7-2 and TRBJ2-1; TRBD2 aligns across 7 bases. The V segment lost 2 bases and the J segment 5 bases; nucleotides outside the gene matches: 3. Germline V lookup: CDR1 SGHTA, CDR2 FQGNSA. There are 14 residues in the CDR3. CDR3 DNA sequence: TGTGCCAGCAGCTTAATGGCGGGGGACAATGAGCAGTTCTTC. Encoded protein: CASSLMAGDNEQFF.